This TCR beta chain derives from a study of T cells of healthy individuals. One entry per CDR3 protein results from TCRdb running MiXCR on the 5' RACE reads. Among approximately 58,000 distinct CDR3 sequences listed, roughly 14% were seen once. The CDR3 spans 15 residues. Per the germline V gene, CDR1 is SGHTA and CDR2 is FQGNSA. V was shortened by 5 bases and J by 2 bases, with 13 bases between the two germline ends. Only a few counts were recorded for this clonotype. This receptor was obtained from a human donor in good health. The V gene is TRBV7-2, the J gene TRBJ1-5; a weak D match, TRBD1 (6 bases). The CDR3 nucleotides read TGTGCCAGCAGCCAACAGGGAGATGGCAATCAGCCCCAGCATTTT. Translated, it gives CASSQQGDGNQPQHF.